The following is a TCR beta chain sequence with its context. This entry comes from a study of T-cell reconstitution after alpha-beta-depleted transplantation in children. It was with unique molecular identifiers that the TCRbeta library was prepared. One entry per CDR3 protein results from TCRdb running MiXCR on the PCR reads. The repertoire holds 75,000 to 90,000 distinct CDR3 sequences, 12% to 15% seen once, with 25% to 30% in the top ten. The receptor was isolated from a male patient under 10 years old who had a stem cell transplant for acute lymphoblastic leukemia, so the T cells may come from the graft donor. Specimen: PBMCs, mostly from graft donor cells, collected 180 days after TCRalphabeta/CD19-depleted stem cell transplant.

The CDR3 loop reads CASSLGVGRDTQYF. Written as DNA, the CDR3 is TGTGCCAGCAGCTTAGGGGTAGGGAGAGATACGCAGTATTTT. This chain connects TRBV7-9 to TRBJ2-3, with a possible D match to TRBD2 (5 bases). The CDR3 is made up of 14 amino acids. Trimming stripped 1 base from V and 5 bases from J, with 10 bases between. Germline lookup yields CDR1 SEHNR and CDR2 FQNEAQ (reference sequence).